This T cell receptor beta chain was identified during a study of Tregs in tolerant kidney transplant recipients. With respect to this clone: The antigen remains unidentified.

Method: immunoSEQ multiplex PCR; TCRdb's copy keeps in-frame clones and lacks some. Among under 20,000 clones, about half were seen once, and the ten largest hold 3.3%. Trimming left V 6 bases short and J 5 bases short, with 13 bases between. CDR3 length: 14 amino acids. Germline-derived CDR1 and CDR2 are MNHNY and SVGAGI (reference sequence). Recipient PBMCs carried a CFSE label and met irradiated graft donor PBMCs for more than five days before FACS sorting. The chain has TRBV6-6 and TRBJ2-2; D remains ambiguous. The material sequenced was CD4+ T cells from blood cultured with allogeneic cells, taken before the transplant. The TCR was taken from a human patient who received a combined kidney and bone marrow transplant. Here the CDR3 DNA reads TGTGCCAGCAGAACAGCAACAGAGACCGGGGAGCTGTTTTTT. Residues: CASRTATETGELFF.